Shown below are 25 T cell receptor beta chains from a single sample sequenced in a study of cytomegalovirus exposure and HLA in healthy donors. The PCR had 60 Vbeta and 13 Jbeta primers. Clones were read by immunoSEQ multiplex PCR, and TCRdb kept only the in-frame ones, dropping some. The table has 100,000 to 150,000 clones, around three quarters seen once. The source material was PBMCs. These receptors were collected from a man aged 25-40 years in good health and CMV-seronegative.

This clone appeared a few times. The rearrangement links TRBV5-6 to TRBJ1-2; 7 nucleotides agree with TRBD1. V trimming: 2 bases; J trimming: 3 bases; junction bases outside the gene matches: 4. Per germline, CDR1 SGHDT and CDR2 YYEEEE. The CDR3 is 14 amino acids. The CDR3 loop is CASSLSGTDYGYTF. The CDR3 DNA follows: TGTGCCAGCAGCTTATCCGGGACAGACTATGGCTACACCTTC. The whole variable domain, remainder taken from reference TRBV5-6 and TRBJ1-2, is DAGVTQSPTHLIKTRGQQVTLRCSPKSGHDTVSWYQQALGQGPQFIFQYYEEEERQRGNFPDRFSGHQFPNYSSELNVNALLLGDSALYLCASSLSGTDYGYTFGSGTRLTVV.

The chain couples TRBV5-1 to TRBJ2-7; weak D call: TRBD1 (6 bases). Germline assignment: CDR1 SGHRS and CDR2 YFSETQ. The germline V and J ends were trimmed by 0 bases and 7 bases, with 11 bases remaining between them. The length of the CDR3 is 13 residues. The DNA of the CDR3 is TGCGCCAGCAGCTTGGAGGGCAGGGGTGAGCAGTACTTC. Protein product: CASSLEGRGEQYF.

The chain uses TRBV6-6 and TRBJ1-5, with a weak D call TRBD1 (6 bases). Trimming took 6 bases from V and 2 from J, leaving 17 bases between them. Germline loops: CDR1 MNHNY, CDR2 SVGAGI (reference sequence). This CDR3 is built from 16 residues. The CDR3 nucleotides are TGTGCCAGCAGCCCACAGGGTAATTGGGGCAATCAGCCCCAGCATTTT. Translation: CASSPQGNWGNQPQHF.

The chain links TRBV10-3 to TRBJ1-4; D is unresolved. Trimming removed 0 bases at V and 7 bases at J, with 12 bases between. This CDR3 comprises 15 residues. From germline, CDR1 is ENHRY and CDR2 SYGVKD. CDR3 amino acids: CAISESGADLEKLFF. The CDR3 region has the DNA TGTGCCATCAGTGAGTCGGGCGCAGATCTTGAAAAACTGTTTTTT.

CDR3 residues: CASRTSYEQYF. The CDR3 DNA reads as TGTGCCAGTCGGACATCCTACGAGCAGTACTTC. The genes are TRBV6-1 and TRBJ2-7, with a weak D call TRBD1 (5 bases). This CDR3 spans 11 amino acids. Trimming left V 9 bases short and J 1 base short, with 7 bases between. Per the germline V gene, CDR1 is MNHNS and CDR2 is SASEGT.

The J gene is TRBJ2-7, the V gene TRBV28, with 7 bases matching TRBD1. The germline CDR1 and CDR2 sequences are MDHEN and SYDVKM. V trimming: 6 bases; J trimming: 4 bases; junction bases outside the gene matches: 6. This CDR3 is built from 13 residues. In DNA, the CDR3 is TGTGCCAGCAGGGGGACAGCCAAATACGAGCAGTACTTC. It is translated as CASRGTAKYEQYF.

The chain carries TRBV2 and TRBJ2-3, with 9 positions matching TRBD2. The CDR3 has 15 residues. The germline CDR1 and CDR2 sequences are SNHLY and FYNNEI. V lost 11 bases and J lost 2; bases outside the gene matches: 11. The CDR3 protein is CAGELGGGVTDTQYF. The CDR3 DNA is TGTGCCGGCGAATTGGGCGGGGGGGTCACAGATACGCAGTATTTT.

V usage is TRBV6-5 and J usage is TRBJ2-1; the match to TRBD1 covers 7 bases. The V and J ends lost 2 bases and 3 bases, in that order; junction bases with no gene match: 4. The CDR3 totals 15 residues. Germline-derived CDR1 and CDR2 are MNHEY and SVGAGI. The CDR3 bases are TGTGCCAGCAGTTACGCCGGGACAGACTACAATGAGCAGTTCTTC. Protein sequence: CASSYAGTDYNEQFF.

This rearrangement joins TRBV28 to TRBJ2-1; 12 bases align to TRBD1. V was pared by 2 bases and J by 10 bases, with 6 bases of the junction left unmatched. From germline, CDR1 is MDHEN and CDR2 SYDVKM. CDR3 length equals 15 residues. In nucleotides, the CDR3 is TGTGCCAGCAGTTTAATGGGACAGGGGGCTCGGGAGCAGTTCTTC. Its translation: CASSLMGQGAREQFF. The full variable domain, rest sourced from reference TRBV28 and TRBJ2-1, is DVKVTQSSRYLVKRTGEKVFLECVQDMDHENMFWYRQDPGLGLRLIYFSYDVKMKEKGDIPEGYSVSREKKERFSLILESASTNQTSMYLCASSLMGQGAREQFFGPGTRLTVL.

The chain is built from TRBV6-1 and TRBJ1-4; TRBD1 agrees at 11 bases. V lost 4 bases, J lost 3 bases, and 10 bases stayed unmatched. The CDR3 consists of 18 residues. Germline V gene data show CDR1 as MNHNS and CDR2 as SASEGT. CDR3 DNA sequence: TGTGCCAGCAGTGGGCGGGACAGGGGGGTTCGGGCTAATGAAAAACTGTTTTTT. Residues: CASSGRDRGVRANEKLFF.

This sequence joins TRBV28 and TRBJ1-2; TRBD1 matches at 8 bases. V lost 1 base to trimming and J lost 4 bases; unmatched junction nucleotides: 5. The germline V gene encodes CDR1 MDHEN and CDR2 SYDVKM. This CDR3 spans 15 amino acids. The CDR3: CASSLFQGATYGYTF. The CDR3 DNA follows: TGTGCCAGCAGTTTATTTCAGGGGGCGACCTATGGCTACACCTTC.

The chain carries TRBV25-1 and TRBJ2-5; D is perhaps TRBD2 (6 bases). Germline CDR1 is MGHDK and CDR2 is SYGVNS. CDR3 size: 13 residues. Trimming removed 2 bases from V and 4 bases from J, with 8 bases in between. CDR3: CASSEPGVETQYF. CDR3 DNA sequence: TGTGCCAGCAGTGAACCGGGGGTAGAGACCCAGTACTTC.

The chain joins TRBV20-1 to TRBJ1-2, with D perhaps matching TRBD1 (5 bases). Germline lookup yields CDR1 DFQATT and CDR2 SNEGSKA (reference sequence). The CDR3 sequence is 11 residues long. V lost 6 bases and J lost 7, with 12 bases in between. CDR3 bases: TGCAGTGCGCCTCTAGGGGTTGGCTACACCTTC. Amino acids: CSAPLGVGYTF.

Only a few counts were recorded for this clone. The rearrangement joins TRBV4-1 to TRBJ2-5, with 8 nucleotides matching TRBD2. CDR1 and CDR2 (germline): MGHRA, YSYEKL. The CDR3 is 15 residues long. V lost 7 bases to trimming and J lost 1 base; unmatched junction nucleotides: 8. CDR3: CASTLSGTLQETQYF. The CDR3 nucleotides are TGCGCCAGCACGCTTAGCGGGACCCTCCAAGAGACCCAGTACTTC.

This clone has more than one count but fewer than ten. The chain uses TRBV6-1 and TRBJ2-7, with 8 nucleotides matching TRBD2. Germline values: CDR1 MNHNS, CDR2 SASEGT. The CDR3 has 14 amino acids. After removal of 6 bases from V and 5 bases from J, the junction contained 9 bases not matched to a gene. CDR3 amino acids: CASRLAAPSDEQYF. Written as DNA, the CDR3 is TGTGCCAGCAGACTAGCGGCACCGTCTGACGAGCAGTACTTC.

V usage is TRBV4-2 and J usage is TRBJ1-6; 10 bases agree with TRBD1. Germline V gives CDR1 LGHNA, CDR2 YNFKEQ. The CDR3 has 14 residues. Trimming removed 5 bases from V and 8 bases from J; junction bases left unmatched: 3. The CDR3 here is CASSLGQGHSPLHF. The CDR3 DNA reads as TGTGCCAGCAGCTTGGGACAGGGGCATTCACCCCTCCACTTT.

This clone has only one observation. The rearrangement joins TRBV7-2 to TRBJ2-2, with D possibly matching TRBD1 (6 bases). The CDR3 has 13 residues. Between the trimmed V and J ends, which lost 5 bases and 4 bases, there was a span of 8 bases. From germline, CDR1 is SGHTA and CDR2 FQGNSA. The CDR3 DNA reads TGTGCCAGCAGCCAACAGGGCACCGGGGAGCTGTTTTTT. Its protein is CASSQQGTGELFF.

The CDR3 DNA sequence: TGTGCCAGCAGCTTAAGGGGGGACAGGGGGCCAGATACGCAGTATTTT. Translating gives CASSLRGDRGPDTQYF. V usage is TRBV7-8 and J usage is TRBJ2-3; TRBD1 aligns across 12 bases. The CDR3 consists of 16 residues. CDR1 is SGHVS, CDR2 FQNEAQ, per germline. J lost 4 bases, V lost 2 bases, and 4 bases had no gene match.

This clone came up a few times. The rearrangement links TRBV18 to TRBJ2-1; tentatively, D is TRBD1 (5 bases). Germline loops: CDR1 KGHSH, CDR2 LQKENI. The V gene lost 6 bases and the J gene lost 8 bases, with 20 bases spanning the gap. The CDR3 extends over 15 amino acids. The CDR3 coding sequence is TGTGCCAGCTCGCCGACTTTGCAGACAGTTGATGAGCAGTTCTTC. Translating gives CASSPTLQTVDEQFF.

The chain carries TRBV7-9 and TRBJ1-6; no firm D call. The CDR3 has 14 residues. Germline CDR1 SEHNR, CDR2 FQNEAQ (reference sequence). Between the trimmed V and J ends, which lost 2 bases and 19 bases, there was a span of 21 bases. The CDR3 protein is CASSLLGAAAELHF. The CDR3 bases are TGTGCCAGCAGCTTATTAGGCGCGGCAGCCGAGCTTCACTTT.

The genes are TRBV4-3 and TRBJ2-7, with 10 bases that match TRBD1. The CDR3 totals 15 residues. Looked up from germline, CDR1 is LGHNA and CDR2 is YSLEER. V shed 1 base and J 4 bases; nucleotides not matched to a gene: 4. The CDR3 DNA reads as TGCGCCAGCAGCCAAGTCGGGACAGGGGAATACGAGCAGTACTTC. It encodes CASSQVGTGEYEQYF.

The rearrangement uses TRBV7-8 and TRBJ2-7; TRBD1 aligns across 8 bases. Germline V gene sequence: CDR1 SGHVS, CDR2 FQNEAQ. CDR3 size: 16 residues. J gave up 5 bases and V 4 bases, and 13 bases lay outside the gene matches. The CDR3 region has the DNA TGTGCCAGCAGCTCAACATCGACAGGGGCAGGCAACGAGCAGTACTTC. This sequence encodes CASSSTSTGAGNEQYF.

V and J are TRBV6-5 and TRBJ2-3; D is perhaps TRBD2 (6 bases). The CDR3 length is 13 residues. Germline V gene sequence: CDR1 MNHEY, CDR2 SVGAGI. The germline V and J ends were trimmed by 3 bases and 10 bases, with 14 bases remaining between them. CDR3 sequence (DNA): TGTGCCAGCAGTTATGGGACGGGCGGGGCGCAGTATTTT. Amino acids: CASSYGTGGAQYF.

This rearrangement joins TRBV5-5 to TRBJ1-5; D not certain. Germline CDR1 and CDR2: SGHKS and YYEKEE (reference sequence). V dropped 0 bases and J dropped 3 bases, with 7 bases sitting between them. CDR3 length: 14 residues. CDR3 region: CASSLVFSNQPQHF. Here the CDR3 DNA reads TGTGCCAGCAGCTTGGTATTTTCCAATCAGCCCCAGCATTTT.

In this sample, this clone turned up a few times. The junction departs from germline at one end; a sequencing error may be responsible. This chain links TRBV7-7 with TRBJ1-1; 7 nucleotides match TRBD1. Germline V CDR1 and CDR2: SSHAT, FNYEAQ (reference sequence). This CDR3 is built from 13 residues. CDR3: CASSQGGNTEAFF. The DNA of the CDR3 is TGTGCTAGCAGCCAGGGGGGGAACACTGAAGCTTTCTTT. The variable domain in full, completed from reference TRBV7-7 and TRBJ1-1, reads GAGVSQSPRYKVTKRGQDVTLRCDPISSHATLYWYQQALGQGPEFLTYFNYEAQPDKSGLPSDRFSAERPEGSISTLTIQRTEQRDSAMYRCASSQGGNTEAFFGQGTRLTVV.